This T cell receptor beta chain was sequenced for a study of cytomegalovirus exposure and HLA in healthy donors (dated by TCRdb to the late 2010s). Study-level background: In an earlier analysis of approximately 500 of the donors, 250 to 300 Gb of sequence data and 100 million or so unique TCR beta sequences from about 179 million T cells were reported. A later analysis re-analyzed previously published TCR beta repertoires from 666 donors and added high-resolution HLA genotyping to study TCR occurrence patterns. The number of donors typed differed by locus, with 629-630 for A, B, C, DRB1 and DQB1, more than 500 for DQA1, approximately 580 for DPA1, and some 440 for DPB1. Several DR-DQ haplotypes were handled as single units for association and clustering because linkage in the cohort was strong. Along with the roughly 610-subject first cohort, a separate validation cohort of more than 90 different subjects was used. Both class I and class II loci were covered by HLA typing, at four-digit resolution. The study was designed to test whether signatures of past pathogen exposure could be identified by cataloging public T cell receptors. To predict cytomegalovirus infection status, the study combined high-throughput TCR immunosequencing, statistical association of individual TCRs with disease status, and machine learning. In an earlier analysis of around 540 of the donors, high-throughput TCR beta sequencing was used to judge whether each TCR beta V gene segment behaved as functional or pseudogenic. Genome-wide SNP genotypes for about three fifths of the 666 donors were used in a later genetic analysis, which treated that subset as a discovery cohort. Of the 398 genotyped donors, more than 75% were placed in the genetic ancestry cluster associated with self-reported Caucasian donors. The T cell repertoires of around 730 subjects were profiled by immunosequencing and related to cytomegalovirus serostatus. On average, about 240,000 unique TCR beta nucleotide sequences were sequenced per donor among 350 to 400 genotyped donors of the cohort, with about 19% of those sequences being non-productive. Donor age, sex, ethnicity and CMV serostatus were compiled alongside the repertoire data. The later analysis used no new phenotypic data to find candidate immune exposures, relying instead on TCR beta sequences and their occurrence across donors. All discovery cohort repertoires had been generated on a single sequencing platform. Roughly 320 gigabases of sequencing data and 75 million to 85 million unique TCR sequences made up an early release that covered 640 HLA-typed donors. What the study reported, not specific to this receptor: For the cohort, immune exposure information was limited to CMV serostatus. Some IMGT-functional V segments, including TRBV6-2 and TRBV6-3, could not be told apart with the 87-base-pair reads, so those segments were excluded. In a later analysis, TCR association rates were found to vary across HLA loci, with the most associated TCRs seen for DRB1 alleles and the fewest for HLA-C alleles. At a false discovery rate of 0.05, a later analysis linked fewer than 20,000 TCR beta sequences to specific HLA alleles. In the study, roughly 160 TCR beta chains were listed as associated with cytomegalovirus. The presence/absence analyses assumed that sequencing depth was roughly uniform across donors, and that assumption may not be true. HLA typing was unavailable for some donors at each locus, so association tests used only the typed subset. This cohort had only TCR beta chains sequenced, and the lack of alpha or paired-chain data limited which features could be detected. It was suggested by the authors that the approach could potentially be generalized to other disease states and immunological phenotypes. In a later analysis, several top co-occurrence clusters were reported to appear linked to parvovirus B19, influenza, CMV and Epstein-Barr virus. In a later analysis, HLA-associated TCR beta chains were found to be more clonally expanded and to have lower generation probabilities than equally common non-associated chains. Linkage disequilibrium might explain the correlated functional status among segregating V segments, but an unknown experimental factor could not be ruled out. The sequencing pipeline was judged likely to have produced a cluster of highly shared sequence variants as a technical artifact. A later genetic analysis reported fewer N-insertions in productive TCRs among donors in an Asian-associated ancestry cluster than the roughly 650-donor mean. Seventeen rarely observed V segments, including chromosome 9 orphons, were excluded from the earlier analysis of several hundred of the donors because counts were too low. While some public TCRs were present in many individuals, most TCR sequences turned up only very rarely across donors. In an earlier analysis of several hundred of the donors, most TCR beta V segments were observed in productive rearrangements about 90% or about 30% of the time, broadly matching IMGT annotations. A further reported finding was that TCR beta sequences accurately predicted the HLA-A and HLA-B alleles for most subjects in the first cohort. In both the original and validation cohorts, the classifier was reported to diagnose cytomegalovirus status with high specificity and sensitivity. In a later analysis, most CMV-associated TCR beta chains were found to appear HLA-restricted, with HLA associations seemingly driven largely by CMV exposure. In vitro tests confirmed that three of the cytomegalovirus-associated TCR beta chains recognize cytomegalovirus antigens. An association between a missense DCLRE1C variant and V-gene and J-gene trimming of TCR beta chains was found in a later genetic analysis and replicated in an independent cohort. Strong co-occurrence of HLA alleles, especially DR and DQ, made assigning TCR associations to individual alleles difficult.

To prepare the library, the immunoSEQ multiplex PCR assay was applied. A mixture of 60 forward primers for TCR Vbeta segments and 13 reverse primers for TCR Jbeta segments was used in the multiplex PCR. A multiplex PCR assay on genomic DNA amplified the CDR3 region of rearranged TCR beta genes. The amplified TCR beta libraries were sequenced on the Illumina HiSeq System as 87-base-pair reads. For the original study's pipeline: A later analysis counted tens of millions of unique TCR beta chains across the 670 or so repertoires, and some 11 million of these chains were shared by at least two donors. A nearest-neighbor algorithm error-corrected the raw reads and collapsed the reads into unique sequences, merging closely related sequences to remove PCR and sequencing errors. V, D and J gene segments were assigned by aligning CDR3 sequences to IMGT reference sequences. For a sequence to be retained, at least a six-nucleotide match to both a V gene segment and a J gene segment was required. Rearrangements were classified as productive when the CDR3 lacked stop codons and remained in frame with V and J, and all other rearrangements were classified as non-productive. CDR3 was defined according to IMGT convention as the region running from the second conserved V-encoded cysteine to the conserved J-encoded phenylalanine. Sequences without an unambiguous match to a single V gene segment were excluded from the earlier analysis of over 500 of the donors. In an earlier analysis of approximately 550 of the donors, V segments were called functional above 56.7% productive rearrangements and were called segregating when the between-donor standard deviation exceeded 5%. To diagnose cytomegalovirus status from the catalog of TCR beta chain sequences, a statistical classification framework was built. V and J gene assignment, in a later analysis, came from comparing TCR nucleotide sequences with IMGT/GENE-DB human TR gene sequences. In a later analysis, CDR3 sequences and most-parsimonious VDJ recombination scenarios were assigned using the TCRdist pipeline. In a later analysis, every TCR beta chain was defined by the combination of its CDR3 amino acid sequence and its V-gene family, and reads without a unique V-gene family were dropped. A later analysis removed 600 or so highly shared, low-generation-probability nucleotide sequences to deal with suspected cross-contamination and a sequencing artifact. For each public chain, a later analysis derived a clonal expansion index from normalized ranks of inferred template counts within each repertoire. In a later analysis, generation probabilities were computed with a VDJ recombination model fitted to out-of-frame rearrangements, and the resulting probabilities were checked against IGoR. A later analysis scored TCR-TCR, TCR-HLA and TCR-CMV co-occurrence with hypergeometric tests, applying a repertoire-size bias correction to TCR pairs. To estimate false discovery rates, a later analysis permuted the HLA or CMV assignments 20 times. In a later analysis, co-occurring TCRs were grouped using DBSCAN, with TCRdist sequence similarity added in when clustering inside HLA-allele-positive subsets. For co-occurrence clustering, repertoires with fewer than 30,000 or more than 120,000 public chains were excluded, along with five repertoires with anomalous nucleotide sharing. TCRdb retrieved this table from immuneACCESS and kept in-frame rearrangements only. Not all clones are present; in checked studies, unresolved V genes account for under half, and no reason is known for the remainder. That table is the source of V, J and clone size, and D and trimming were worked out from the DNA. Counted in this sample were approximately 69,000 clones; about three quarters of them appeared once. The ten largest clones add up to roughly 3% of the sample.

In total, 666 healthy bone marrow donors made up the cohort. All cohort members were sampled while nominally healthy, although unrecorded immune exposures were likely present. The donor tested CMV seronegative, placing the donor among the roughly 400 seronegative members of the cohort. A peripheral blood sample was provided by each donor, and peripheral blood mononuclear cells were used for TCR beta sequencing. The Qiagen DNeasy Blood Extraction Kit was used to extract genomic DNA from the blood cell samples. A remark on this clone: The clone's antigen remains unknown. No qualities accompany the bases; no much larger clone lies one base away.

From the cysteine up to the phenylalanine, the CDR3 has a length of 12 residues. Of all the DNA, just the CDR3 is kept, 36 bases in frame from base 1. The germline V gene yields SGHRS for CDR1 and YFSETQ for CDR2. V sheds 4 bases and J sheds 4 bases, leaving 8 bases between their ends. The sample was PBMCs. The receptor's source is a man aged 18-30 years in good health and CMV-seronegative. The rearranged segments are TRBV5-1 and TRBJ1-1, with the D segment identity uncertain. The CDR3 region: CASSRGSTEAFF. The sequence in DNA is TGCGCCAGCAGCCGCGGGTCCACTGAAGCTTTCTTT.